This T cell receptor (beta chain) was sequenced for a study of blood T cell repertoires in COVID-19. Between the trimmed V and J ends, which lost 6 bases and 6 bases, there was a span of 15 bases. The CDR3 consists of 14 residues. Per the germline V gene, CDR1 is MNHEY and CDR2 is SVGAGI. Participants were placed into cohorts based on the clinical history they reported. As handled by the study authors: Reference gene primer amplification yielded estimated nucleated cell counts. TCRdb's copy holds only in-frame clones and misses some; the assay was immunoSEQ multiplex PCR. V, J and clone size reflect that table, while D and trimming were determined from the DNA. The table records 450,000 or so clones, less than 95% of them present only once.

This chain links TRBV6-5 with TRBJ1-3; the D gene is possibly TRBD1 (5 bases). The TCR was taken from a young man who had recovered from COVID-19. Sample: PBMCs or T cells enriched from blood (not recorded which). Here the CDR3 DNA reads TGTGCCAGCAGCCGTGTGGGGGGGAAAAACACCATATATTTT. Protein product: CASSRVGGKNTIYF.